The 12 T cell receptor beta chains below all came from one sample that was sequenced in a study of blood T cell repertoires in COVID-19. TCRdb's copy holds only in-frame clones and misses some; the assay was immunoSEQ multiplex PCR. The sample lists 110,000 to 150,000 clones; about 82% were seen once. The sequenced material came from PBMCs or T cells enriched from blood (not recorded which). These receptors were collected from a woman aged 35 to 49 who had recovered from COVID-19.

This chain connects TRBV7-2 to TRBJ1-6, with D perhaps matching TRBD1 (5 bases). The germline V gene has CDR1 SGHTA and CDR2 FQGNSA. The CDR3 sequence is 17 residues long. Trimming left V 5 bases short and J 4 bases short, with 18 bases between. CDR3 nucleotides: TGTGCCAGCAGCCAAACCCCGCAGGGCGCTTATAATTCACCCCTCCACTTT. It is translated as CASSQTPQGAYNSPLHF.

This clone was detected only a few times. The J gene is TRBJ2-7, the V gene TRBV2, with 7 bases fitting TRBD1. CDR1 is SNHLY and CDR2 is FYNNEI in the germline V gene. CDR3 length equals 16 residues. V was clipped by 5 bases and J by 0 bases; unmatched bases: 10. Written as DNA, the CDR3 is TGTGCCAGCAGTTCTAGGGACAGACAATCCTCCTACGAGCAGTACTTC. It translates to CASSSRDRQSSYEQYF.

The V and J genes are TRBV7-7 and TRBJ2-3; 8 bases match TRBD2. V lost 5 bases and J lost 4; bases outside the gene matches: 5. CDR1 SSHAT and CDR2 FNYEAQ come from the germline V gene (reference sequence). This CDR3 comprises 14 residues. CDR3 in amino acids: CASSLGLESDTQYF. The CDR3 DNA reads TGTGCCAGCAGCCTGGGACTAGAGTCAGATACGCAGTATTTT.

The chain joins TRBV5-1 to TRBJ1-2; perhaps TRBD1 as D (5 bases). The CDR3 sequence is 12 residues long. The V end lost 0 bases, the J end lost 7 bases, and 7 bases lay between the germline ends. CDR1 is SGHRS, CDR2 YFSETQ, per germline. CDR3 DNA: TGCGCCAGCAGCTTGGAAGGGGTTGGCTACACCTTC. As protein: CASSLEGVGYTF.

The rearrangement uses TRBV4-2 and TRBJ2-1, with TRBD2 matching over 10 bases. Germline V gene data show CDR1 as LGHNA and CDR2 as YNFKEQ. V lost 6 bases, J lost 7 bases, and 6 bases stayed unmatched. The CDR3 has 14 amino acids. CDR3 nucleotides: TGTGCCAGCAGTATCCTAGCGGGAGCAAATGAGCAGTTCTTC. This sequence encodes CASSILAGANEQFF.

The chain combines TRBV5-1 with TRBJ2-7; tentative D call: TRBD2 (6 bases). Germline V gene lookup returns CDR1 SGHRS and CDR2 YFSETQ. This CDR3 is built from 13 residues. Trimming pared 0 bases from V and 3 bases from J, leaving 7 bases between. The CDR3 is CASSLGLDYEQYF. The CDR3, as DNA: TGCGCCAGCAGCTTGGGACTAGACTACGAGCAGTACTTC.

The V and J genes are TRBV4-1 and TRBJ2-2; 10 nucleotides agree with TRBD1. Trimming cost V 3 bases and J 3 bases; bases outside gene matches: 4. The CDR3 is 16 residues long. Germline V gives CDR1 MGHRA, CDR2 YSYEKL. In nucleotides, the CDR3 is TGCGCCAGCAGCCAGAGGGGACAGGGGCACACCGGGGAGCTGTTTTTT. Its translation is CASSQRGQGHTGELFF.

J is TRBJ2-4 and V is TRBV7-4, with 8 nucleotides matching TRBD1. V was clipped by 10 bases and J by 0 bases; unmatched bases: 11. Germline V lookup: CDR1 SGHVT, CDR2 SQSDAQ. This CDR3 is built from 16 residues. The CDR3 coding sequence is TGTGCCAACCTAGACGGACAGGGTTTAGCCAAAAACATTCAGTACTTC. The encoded protein is CANLDGQGLAKNIQYF.

This CDR3 reads CSVEGGQDLYGYTF. The CDR3 DNA is TGCAGCGTTGAAGGGGGACAGGACCTATACGGCTACACCTTC. The genes are TRBV29-1 and TRBJ1-2; TRBD1 matches at 8 bases. The CDR3 has 14 residues. Germline CDR1 and CDR2: SQVTM and ANQGSEA. The V and J ends lost 1 base and 8 bases, in that order; junction bases with no gene match: 9.

The rearrangement uses TRBV19 and TRBJ1-5; D is ambiguous. V dropped 3 bases and J dropped 4 bases, with 10 bases sitting between them. Germline lookup yields CDR1 LNHDA and CDR2 SQIVND (reference sequence). The CDR3 extends over 14 amino acids. CDR3 in amino acids: CASSMVRVNQPQHF. In DNA form, the CDR3 reads TGTGCCAGTAGTATGGTGAGGGTTAATCAGCCCCAGCATTTT.

The rearrangement uses TRBV9 and TRBJ2-1; 10 nucleotides align to TRBD1. CDR1 SGDLS and CDR2 YYNGEE come from the germline V gene. V gave up 4 bases and J gave up 2 bases; unmatched junction bases: 9. CDR3 length: 17 amino acids. This CDR3 is CASSLPTGTGAYNEQFF. The DNA of the CDR3 is TGTGCCAGCAGCCTACCCACCGGGACAGGGGCCTACAATGAGCAGTTCTTC. Full variable domain (rest looked up from reference TRBV9 and TRBJ2-1): DSGVTQTPKHLITATGQRVTLRCSPRSGDLSVYWYQQSLDQGLQFLIQYYNGEERAKGNILERFSAQQFPDLHSELNLSSLELGDSALYFCASSLPTGTGAYNEQFFGPGTRLTVL.

The J gene is TRBJ2-1, the V gene TRBV19, with D tentatively TRBD2 (5 bases). V lost 3 bases and J lost 2, with 17 bases in between. This CDR3 is 17 amino acids long. CDR1 and CDR2 (germline): LNHDA, SQIVND (reference sequence). The CDR3 sequence: CASSIFSGGPTYNEQFF. CDR3 DNA: TGTGCCAGTAGTATTTTTTCGGGCGGGCCTACCTACAATGAGCAGTTCTTC.